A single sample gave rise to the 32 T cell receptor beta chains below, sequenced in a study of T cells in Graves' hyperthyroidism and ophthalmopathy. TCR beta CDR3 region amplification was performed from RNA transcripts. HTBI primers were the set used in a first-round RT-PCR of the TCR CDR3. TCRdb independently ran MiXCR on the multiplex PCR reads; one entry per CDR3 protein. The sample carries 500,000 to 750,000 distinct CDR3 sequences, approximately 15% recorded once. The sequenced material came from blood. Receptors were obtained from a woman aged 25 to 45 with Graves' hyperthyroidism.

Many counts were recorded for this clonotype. DNA for the CDR3: TGTGCCACGGGGGGGGACACTCTATCCTACGAGCAGTACTTC. The encoded protein is CATGGDTLSYEQYF. This chain joins TRBV10-3 and TRBJ2-7; 8 bases fit TRBD2. The CDR3 is made up of 14 amino acids. Germline CDR1 is ENHRY and CDR2 is SYGVKD. The V gene end was trimmed by 10 bases and the J gene end by 1 base; junction bases not matched to a gene: 9.

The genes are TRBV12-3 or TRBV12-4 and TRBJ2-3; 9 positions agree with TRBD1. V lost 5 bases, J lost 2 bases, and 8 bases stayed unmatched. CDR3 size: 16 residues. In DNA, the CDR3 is TGTGCCAGCAGTCAGACCGGGACAGGGTACACAGATACGCAGTATTTT. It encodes CASSQTGTGYTDTQYF.

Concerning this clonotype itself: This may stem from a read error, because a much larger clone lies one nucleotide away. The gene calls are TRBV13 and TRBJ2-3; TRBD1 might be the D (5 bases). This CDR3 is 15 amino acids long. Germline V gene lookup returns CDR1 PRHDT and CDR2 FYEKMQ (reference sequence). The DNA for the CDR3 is TGTGCCAGCAGCTTAGGCCCGACAGACACAGGTACGCAGTATTTT. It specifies CASSLGPTDTGTQYF.

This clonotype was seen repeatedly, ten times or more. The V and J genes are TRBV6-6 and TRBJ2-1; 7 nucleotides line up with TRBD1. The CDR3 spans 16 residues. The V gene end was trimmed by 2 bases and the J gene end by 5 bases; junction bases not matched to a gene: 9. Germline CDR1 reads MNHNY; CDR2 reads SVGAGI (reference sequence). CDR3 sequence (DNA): TGTGCCAGCAGTTACCCTGGAAGGGGGCTGCACAATGAGCAGTTCTTC. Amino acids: CASSYPGRGLHNEQFF.

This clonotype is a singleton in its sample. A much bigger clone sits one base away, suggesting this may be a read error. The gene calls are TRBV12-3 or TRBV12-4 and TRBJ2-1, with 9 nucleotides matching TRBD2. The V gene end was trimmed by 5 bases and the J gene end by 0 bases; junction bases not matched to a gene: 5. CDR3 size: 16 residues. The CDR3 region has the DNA TGTGCCAGCAGTGTGACTAGCGGCAGCTCCTACAATGAGCAGTTCTTC. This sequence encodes CASSVTSGSSYNEQFF.

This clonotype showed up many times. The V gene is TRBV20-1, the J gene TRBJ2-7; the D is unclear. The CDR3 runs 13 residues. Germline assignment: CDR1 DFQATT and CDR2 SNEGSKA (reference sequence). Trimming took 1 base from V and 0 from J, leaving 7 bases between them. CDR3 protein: CSARGSNSYEQYF. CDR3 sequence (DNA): TGCAGTGCTAGAGGGTCAAACTCCTACGAGCAGTACTTC.

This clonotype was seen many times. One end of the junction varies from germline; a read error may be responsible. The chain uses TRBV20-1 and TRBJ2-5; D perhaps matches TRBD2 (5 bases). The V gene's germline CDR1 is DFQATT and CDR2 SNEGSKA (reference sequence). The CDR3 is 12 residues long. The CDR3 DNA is TGCAGTGCGAGAGCGGTCCAAGAGACCCAGTACTTC. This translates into CSARAVQETQYF.

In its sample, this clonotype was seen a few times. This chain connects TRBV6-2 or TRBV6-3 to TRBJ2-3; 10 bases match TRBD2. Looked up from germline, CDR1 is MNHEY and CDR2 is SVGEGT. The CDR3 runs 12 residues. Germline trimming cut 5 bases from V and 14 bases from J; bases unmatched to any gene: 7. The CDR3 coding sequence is TGTGCCAGCAGTCGACTAGCGGGTCGGCGGTATTTT. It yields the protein CASSRLAGRRYF.

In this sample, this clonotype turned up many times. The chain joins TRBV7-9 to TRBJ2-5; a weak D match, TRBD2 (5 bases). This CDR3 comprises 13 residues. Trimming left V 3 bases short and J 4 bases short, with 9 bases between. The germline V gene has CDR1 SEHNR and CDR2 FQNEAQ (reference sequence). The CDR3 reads CASSFRGSETQYF. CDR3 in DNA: TGTGCCAGCAGCTTTCGGGGATCAGAGACCCAGTACTTC.

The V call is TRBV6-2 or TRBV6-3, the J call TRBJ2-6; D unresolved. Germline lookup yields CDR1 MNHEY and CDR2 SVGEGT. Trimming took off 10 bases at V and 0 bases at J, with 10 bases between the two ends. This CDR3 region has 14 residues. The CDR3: CAITRSSGANVLTF. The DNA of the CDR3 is TGTGCCATTACAAGGTCCTCTGGGGCCAACGTCCTGACTTTC.

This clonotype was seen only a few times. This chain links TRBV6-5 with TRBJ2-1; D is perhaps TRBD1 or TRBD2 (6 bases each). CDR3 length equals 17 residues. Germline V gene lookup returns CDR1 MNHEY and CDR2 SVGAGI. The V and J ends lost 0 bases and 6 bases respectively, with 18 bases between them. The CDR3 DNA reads TGTGCCAGCAGTTACTCTTATTTACCCCGGGGGCTCAATGAGCAGTTCTTC. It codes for CASSYSYLPRGLNEQFF.

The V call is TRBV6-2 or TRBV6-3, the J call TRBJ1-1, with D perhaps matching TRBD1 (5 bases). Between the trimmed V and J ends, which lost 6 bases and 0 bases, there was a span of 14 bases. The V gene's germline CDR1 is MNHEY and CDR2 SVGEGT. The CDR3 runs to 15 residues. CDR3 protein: CASSDPGTVNTEAFF. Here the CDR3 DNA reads TGTGCCAGCAGCGATCCCGGGACGGTGAACACTGAAGCTTTCTTT.

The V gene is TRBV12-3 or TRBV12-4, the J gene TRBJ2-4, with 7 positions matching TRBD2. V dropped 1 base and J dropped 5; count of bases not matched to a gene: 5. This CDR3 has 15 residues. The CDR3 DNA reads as TGTGCCAGCAGTTTAGAGGGTCTAGCGGAAAACATTCAGTACTTC. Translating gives CASSLEGLAENIQYF.

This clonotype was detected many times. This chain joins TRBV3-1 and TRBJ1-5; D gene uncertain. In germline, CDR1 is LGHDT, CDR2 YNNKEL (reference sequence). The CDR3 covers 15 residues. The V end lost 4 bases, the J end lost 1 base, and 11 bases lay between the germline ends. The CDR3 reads CASSPTAGSNQPQHF. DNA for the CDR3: TGTGCCAGCAGCCCGACGGCGGGAAGCAATCAGCCCCAGCATTTT.

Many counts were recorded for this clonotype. The CDR3 sequence: CASSSWTTSTDTQYF. DNA for the CDR3: TGTGCCAGCAGCTCGTGGACAACTAGCACAGATACGCAGTATTTT. The chain has TRBV5-5 and TRBJ2-3; D might be TRBD1 (5 bases). The germline CDR1 and CDR2 sequences are SGHKS and YYEKEE (reference sequence). Trimming left V 3 bases short and J 0 bases short, with 11 bases between. The CDR3 extends over 15 amino acids. Full variable domain (missing parts from reference TRBV5-5 and TRBJ2-3): DAGVTQSPTHLIKTRGQQVTLRCSPISGHKSVSWYQQVLGQGPQFIFQYYEKEERGRGNFPDRFSARQFPNYSSELNVNALLLGDSALYLCASSSWTTSTDTQYFGPGTRLTVL.

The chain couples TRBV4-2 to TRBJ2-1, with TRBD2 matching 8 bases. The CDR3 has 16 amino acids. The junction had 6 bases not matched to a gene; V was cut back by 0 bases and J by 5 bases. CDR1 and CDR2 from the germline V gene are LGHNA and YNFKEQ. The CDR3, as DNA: TGTGCCAGCAGCCAAGATCGACTAGCGTCGGACAATGAGCAGTTCTTC. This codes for CASSQDRLASDNEQFF.

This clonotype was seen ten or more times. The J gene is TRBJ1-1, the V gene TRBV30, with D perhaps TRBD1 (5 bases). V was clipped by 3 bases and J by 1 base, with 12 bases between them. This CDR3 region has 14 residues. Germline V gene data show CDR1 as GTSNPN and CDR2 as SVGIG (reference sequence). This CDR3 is CAWRAGRTNTEAFF. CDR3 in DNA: TGTGCCTGGAGAGCGGGGCGGACGAACACTGAAGCTTTCTTT.

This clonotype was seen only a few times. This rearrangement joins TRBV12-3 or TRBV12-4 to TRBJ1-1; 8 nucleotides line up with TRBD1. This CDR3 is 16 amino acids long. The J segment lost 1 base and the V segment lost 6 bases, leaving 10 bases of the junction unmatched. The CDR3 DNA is TGTGCCAGCAGACCAAATCAGGGGACAGGGAACACTGAAGCTTTCTTT. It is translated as CASRPNQGTGNTEAFF.

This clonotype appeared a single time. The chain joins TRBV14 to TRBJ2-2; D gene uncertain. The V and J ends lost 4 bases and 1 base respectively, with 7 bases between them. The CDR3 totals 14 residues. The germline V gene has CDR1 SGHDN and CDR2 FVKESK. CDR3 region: CASSPTKNTGELFF. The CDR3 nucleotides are TGTGCCAGCAGCCCGACAAAGAACACCGGGGAGCTGTTTTTT. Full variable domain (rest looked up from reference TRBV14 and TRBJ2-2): EAGVTQFPSHSVIEKGQTVTLRCDPISGHDNLYWYRRVMGKEIKFLLHFVKESKQDESGMPNNRFLAERTGGTYSTLKVQPAELEDSGVYFCASSPTKNTGELFFGEGSRLTVL.

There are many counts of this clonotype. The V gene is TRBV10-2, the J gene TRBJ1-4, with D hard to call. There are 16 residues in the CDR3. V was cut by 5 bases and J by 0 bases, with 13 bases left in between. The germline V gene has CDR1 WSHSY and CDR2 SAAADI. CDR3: CASSTGSGATNEKLFF. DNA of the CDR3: TGCGCCAGCAGTACCGGGAGCGGCGCAACTAATGAAAAACTGTTTTTT.

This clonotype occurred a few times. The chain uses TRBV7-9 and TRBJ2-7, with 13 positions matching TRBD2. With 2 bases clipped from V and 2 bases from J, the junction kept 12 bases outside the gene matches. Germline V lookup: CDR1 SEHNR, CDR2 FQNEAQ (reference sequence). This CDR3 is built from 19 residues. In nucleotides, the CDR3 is TGTGCCAGCAGCTTAATATACCCTCCGACTAGCGGGAGGCCCTACGAGCAGTACTTC. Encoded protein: CASSLIYPPTSGRPYEQYF.

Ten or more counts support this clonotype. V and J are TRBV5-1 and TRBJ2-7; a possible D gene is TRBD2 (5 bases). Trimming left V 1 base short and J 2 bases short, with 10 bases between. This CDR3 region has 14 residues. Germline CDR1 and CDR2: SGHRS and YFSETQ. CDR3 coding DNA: TGCGCCAGCAGCTTGACTAGTCGGCCCTACGAGCAGTACTTC. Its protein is CASSLTSRPYEQYF.

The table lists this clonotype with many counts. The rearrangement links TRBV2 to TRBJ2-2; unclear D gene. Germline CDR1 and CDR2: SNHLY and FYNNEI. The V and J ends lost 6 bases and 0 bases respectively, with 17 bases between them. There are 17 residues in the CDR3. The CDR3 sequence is CASRERALPTNTGELFF. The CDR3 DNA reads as TGTGCCAGCAGGGAAAGGGCTCTACCCACGAACACCGGGGAGCTGTTTTTT. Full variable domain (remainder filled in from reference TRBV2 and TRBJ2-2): EPEVTQTPSHQVTQMGQEVILRCVPISNHLYFYWYRQILGQKVEFLVSFYNNEISEKSEIFDDQFSVERPDGSNFTLKIRSTKLEDSAMYFCASRERALPTNTGELFFGEGSRLTVL.

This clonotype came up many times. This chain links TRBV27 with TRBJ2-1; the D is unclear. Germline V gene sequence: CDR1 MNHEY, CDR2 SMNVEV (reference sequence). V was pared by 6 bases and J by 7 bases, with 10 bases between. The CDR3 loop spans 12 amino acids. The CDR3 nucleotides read TGTGCCAGCAGGGATGCTACAAATGAGCAGTTCTTC. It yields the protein CASRDATNEQFF.

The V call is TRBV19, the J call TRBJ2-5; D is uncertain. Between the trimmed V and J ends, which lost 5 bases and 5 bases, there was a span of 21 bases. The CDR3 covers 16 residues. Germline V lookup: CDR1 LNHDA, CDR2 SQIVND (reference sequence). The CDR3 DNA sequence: TGTGCCAGTAGTGAGATCACCCCCGGTTCAAGGGAGACCCAGTACTTC. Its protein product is CASSEITPGSRETQYF.

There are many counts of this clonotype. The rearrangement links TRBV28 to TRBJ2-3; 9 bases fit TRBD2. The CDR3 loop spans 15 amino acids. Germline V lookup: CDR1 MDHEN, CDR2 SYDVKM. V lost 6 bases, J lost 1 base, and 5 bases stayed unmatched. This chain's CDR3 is CASRWTSVRTDTQYF. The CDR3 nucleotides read TGTGCCAGCAGATGGACTAGCGTCCGCACAGATACGCAGTATTTT.

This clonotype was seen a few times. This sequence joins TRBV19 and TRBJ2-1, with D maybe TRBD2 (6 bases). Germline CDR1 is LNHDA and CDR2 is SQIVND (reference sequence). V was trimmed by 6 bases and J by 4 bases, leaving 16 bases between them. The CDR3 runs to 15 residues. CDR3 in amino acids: CASSLGTRGYNEQFF. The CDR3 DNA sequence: TGTGCCAGTAGCCTAGGGACTCGTGGGTACAATGAGCAGTTCTTC.

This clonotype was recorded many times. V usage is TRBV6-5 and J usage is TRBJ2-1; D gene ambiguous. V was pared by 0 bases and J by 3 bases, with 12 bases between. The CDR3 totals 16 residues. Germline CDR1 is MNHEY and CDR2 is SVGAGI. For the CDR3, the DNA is TGTGCCAGCAGTTACTCGATCCCTTCCATCTACAATGAGCAGTTCTTC. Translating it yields CASSYSIPSIYNEQFF.

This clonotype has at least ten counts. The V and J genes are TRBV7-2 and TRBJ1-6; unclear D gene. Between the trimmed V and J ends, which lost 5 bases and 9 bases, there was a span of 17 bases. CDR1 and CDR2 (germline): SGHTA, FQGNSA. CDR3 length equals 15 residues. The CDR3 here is CASSPASALGSPLHF. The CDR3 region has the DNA TGTGCCAGCAGCCCCGCGTCGGCCCTTGGTTCACCCCTCCACTTT.

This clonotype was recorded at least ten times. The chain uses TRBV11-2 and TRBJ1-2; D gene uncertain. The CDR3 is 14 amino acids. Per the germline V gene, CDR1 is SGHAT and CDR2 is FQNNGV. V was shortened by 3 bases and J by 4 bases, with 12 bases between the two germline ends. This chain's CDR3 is CASSFNGPGYGYTF. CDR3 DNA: TGTGCCAGCAGCTTCAATGGCCCAGGCTATGGCTACACCTTC.

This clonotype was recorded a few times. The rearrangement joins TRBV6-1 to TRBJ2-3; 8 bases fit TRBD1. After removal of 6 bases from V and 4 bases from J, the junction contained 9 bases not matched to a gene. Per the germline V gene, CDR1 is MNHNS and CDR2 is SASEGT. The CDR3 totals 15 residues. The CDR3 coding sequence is TGTGCCAGCAGCAAAACCGGACAGGGCCCAGATACGCAGTATTTT. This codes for CASSKTGQGPDTQYF.

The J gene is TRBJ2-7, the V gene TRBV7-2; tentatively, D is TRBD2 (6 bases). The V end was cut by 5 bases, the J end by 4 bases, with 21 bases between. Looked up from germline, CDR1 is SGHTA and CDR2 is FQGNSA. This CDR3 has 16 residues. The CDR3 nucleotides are TGTGCCAGCAGCACATTAAGGGCCCGGGAGTTATACGAGCAGTACTTC. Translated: CASSTLRARELYEQYF.